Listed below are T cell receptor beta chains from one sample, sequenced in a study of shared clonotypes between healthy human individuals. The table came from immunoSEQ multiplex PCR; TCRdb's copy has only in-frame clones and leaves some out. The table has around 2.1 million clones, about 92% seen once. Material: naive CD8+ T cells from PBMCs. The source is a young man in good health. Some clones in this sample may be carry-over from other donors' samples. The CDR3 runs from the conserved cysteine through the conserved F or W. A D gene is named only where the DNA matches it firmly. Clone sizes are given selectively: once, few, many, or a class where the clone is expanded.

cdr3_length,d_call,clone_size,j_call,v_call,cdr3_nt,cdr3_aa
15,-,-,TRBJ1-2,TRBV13,TGTGCCAGCAGCTACCTAACCGGGACTGGTGATGGCTACACCTTC,CASSYLTGTGDGYTF
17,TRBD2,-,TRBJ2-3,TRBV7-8,TGTGCCAGCAGCGTCATTCTAGCGGGAGGGCCATTGGATACGCAGTATTTT,CASSVILAGGPLDTQYF
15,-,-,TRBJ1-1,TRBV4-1,TGCGCCAGCAGCCAAGTGGGGGGGCGGGACACTGAAGCTTTCTTT,CASSQVGGRDTEAFF
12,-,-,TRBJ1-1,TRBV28,TGTGCCAGCAGTTATATTAGCACTGAAGCTTTCTTT,CASSYISTEAFF
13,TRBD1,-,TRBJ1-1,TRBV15,TGTGCCACCCACAGGGGAATGAACACTGAAGCTTTCTTT,CATHRGMNTEAFF
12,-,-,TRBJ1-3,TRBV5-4,TGTGCCAGCAGCTTGTCTGGAAACACCATATATTTT,CASSLSGNTIYF
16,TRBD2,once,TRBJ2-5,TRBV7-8,TGTGCCAGCAGCTCTAACTGGGGAGGGAGAGGAGAGACCCAGTACTTC,CASSSNWGGRGETQYF
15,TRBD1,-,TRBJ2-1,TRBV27,TGTGCCAGCAGTCTCCGACAGGGAAGGGTGAATGAGCAGTTCTTC,CASSLRQGRVNEQFF
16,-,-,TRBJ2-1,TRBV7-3,TGTGCCAGCAGCTCAACCGCGGCGGCTGGGTATCATGAGCAGTTCTTC,CASSSTAAAGYHEQFF
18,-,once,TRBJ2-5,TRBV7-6,TGTGCCAGCAGCCCGGAGGGTTGGCAGGGTACCGTCAGGGAGACCCAGTACTTC,CASSPEGWQGTVRETQYF
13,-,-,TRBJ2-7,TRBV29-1,TGCAGCGCCCGACAGAGAAATGCCTACGAGCAGTACTTC,CSARQRNAYEQYF
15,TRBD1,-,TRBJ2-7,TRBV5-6,TGTGCCAGCAGCTCCGGGACAGGGGGTTGGTACGAGCAGTACTTC,CASSSGTGGWYEQYF
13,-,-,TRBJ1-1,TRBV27,TGTGCCAGCAGATTCCTACTTAACACTGAAGCTTTCTTT,CASRFLLNTEAFF
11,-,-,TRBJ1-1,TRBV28,TGTGCCAGCAGTACTTCCGACGAAGCTTTCTTT,CASSTSDEAFF
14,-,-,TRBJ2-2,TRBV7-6,TGTGCCAGCAGCACCTCTCGACTATCCGGGGAGCTGTTTTTT,CASSTSRLSGELFF
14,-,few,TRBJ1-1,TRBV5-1,TGCGCCAGCAGCTTGTGGGGCATGAACACTGAAGCTTTCTTT,CASSLWGMNTEAFF
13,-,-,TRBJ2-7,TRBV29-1,TGCAGCGTTGGGGGCGGAGGAGGCTACGAGCAGTACTTC,CSVGGGGGYEQYF